A single sample is the source of the 27 T cell receptor beta chains below, sequenced in a study of blood T cell repertoires in COVID-19. Generated by immunoSEQ multiplex PCR, the TCRdb table keeps only in-frame clones and is missing some. The sample lists 80,000 to 90,000 clones; about four fifths were seen once. Sequencing used peripheral blood. All receptors derive from a woman older than 75 with acute or convalescent COVID-19.

The rearrangement joins TRBV19 to TRBJ2-7; D unresolved. The CDR3 is 13 amino acids. The germline gives CDR1 LNHDA, CDR2 SQIVND (reference sequence). V was trimmed by 3 bases and J by 1 base, leaving 7 bases between them. CDR3 nucleotides: TGTGCCAGTAGTATCACAAAATCCTACGAGCAGTACTTC. Its protein is CASSITKSYEQYF.

This clone came up a few times. The CDR3 is CATSGGGSETQYF. The CDR3 coding sequence is TGTGCCACCAGCGGTGGGGGGTCGGAGACCCAGTACTTC. The rearrangement uses TRBV27 and TRBJ2-5; D is possibly TRBD2 (6 bases). CDR3 size: 13 residues. Trimming stripped 10 bases from V and 5 bases from J, with 17 bases between. CDR1 and CDR2 (germline): MNHEY, SMNVEV (reference sequence).

In this sample, this clone turned up once. This sequence joins TRBV10-1 and TRBJ2-5; TRBD2 agrees at 10 bases. The CDR3 contains 15 residues. From germline, CDR1 is WNHNN and CDR2 SYGVQD (reference sequence). Germline trimming cut 3 bases from V and 7 bases from J; bases unmatched to any gene: 8. The CDR3 reads CASSELGLASGTQYF. The CDR3 DNA reads TGCGCCAGCAGTGAATTGGGACTAGCGAGCGGGACCCAGTACTTC.

This chain connects TRBV6-5 to TRBJ2-7; 10 nucleotides match TRBD1. CDR1 is MNHEY and CDR2 is SVGAGI in the germline V gene. The CDR3 is made up of 13 amino acids. The trim removed 8 bases at V and 2 bases at J, leaving 3 bases unmatched. CDR3: CASVTGGPYEQYF. The CDR3, as DNA: TGTGCCAGCGTGACAGGGGGCCCCTACGAGCAGTACTTC.

This sequence joins TRBV21-1 and TRBJ2-1; the table's D call of TRBD2 was not tested on the DNA. TRBV21-1 is a listed pseudogene. The CDR3 has 14 residues. The CDR3 coding sequence is TGTGCCAGCAGCAAAACGAAGTACCCGCCCTACGCGATCTTC. Its translation is CASSKTKYPPYAIF.

The chain joins TRBV5-1 to TRBJ2-5; 7 nucleotides align to TRBD2. From germline, CDR1 is SGHRS and CDR2 YFSETQ. CDR3 length equals 14 residues. V lost 0 bases to trimming and J lost 5 bases; unmatched junction nucleotides: 4. CDR3 nucleotide sequence: TGCGCCAGCAGCTTGGATACTAGCGTGGAGACCCAGTACTTC. Its protein is CASSLDTSVETQYF.

The chain joins TRBV2 to TRBJ2-7; 7 nucleotides match TRBD1. This CDR3 spans 13 amino acids. V dropped 6 bases and J dropped 0; count of bases not matched to a gene: 2. CDR1 is SNHLY and CDR2 is FYNNEI in the germline V gene. The CDR3 reads CASRAGGSYEQYF. In DNA form, the CDR3 reads TGTGCCAGCAGGGCAGGGGGCTCCTACGAGCAGTACTTC.

The chain employs TRBV19 and TRBJ1-5; no clear D. Germline values: CDR1 LNHDA, CDR2 SQIVND (reference sequence). The CDR3 contains 12 residues. V dropped 3 bases and J dropped 6 bases, with 6 bases sitting between them. The CDR3 region is CASSIESQPQHF. The DNA of the CDR3 is TGTGCCAGTAGTATCGAGAGTCAGCCCCAGCATTTT.

The genes are TRBV5-4 and TRBJ2-5, with 13 bases lining up with TRBD2. Per the germline V gene, CDR1 is SGHNT and CDR2 is YYREEE (reference sequence). CDR3 length: 16 residues. V lost 1 base and J lost 3; bases outside the gene matches: 3. In DNA, the CDR3 is TGTGCCAGCAGCTTGACGGGACTAGCGGGGAAAGAGACCCAGTACTTC. Translation gives CASSLTGLAGKETQYF.

The CDR3 sequence is CATSNPGQMNTEAFF. The CDR3 DNA reads TGTGCCACCAGCAACCCAGGACAGATGAACACTGAAGCTTTCTTT. This chain joins TRBV15 and TRBJ1-1; D may be TRBD1 (6 bases). Germline CDR1 LNHNV, CDR2 YYDKDF (reference sequence). Deletions cut 4 bases from V and 0 bases from J, with 12 bases between. The CDR3 extends over 15 amino acids.

In DNA form, the CDR3 reads TGTGCCAGCAGTCCAAGGACAGGTACTGGAAACACCATATATTTT. Protein sequence: CASSPRTGTGNTIYF. The rearrangement links TRBV27 to TRBJ1-3; 7 bases are shared with TRBD1. V gave up 5 bases and J gave up 2 bases; unmatched junction bases: 6. Germline V gene data show CDR1 as MNHEY and CDR2 as SMNVEV (reference sequence). There are 15 residues in the CDR3.

This clone was found a few times. V usage is TRBV15 and J usage is TRBJ2-1; 8 nucleotides line up with TRBD2. V lost 0 bases and J lost 10; bases outside the gene matches: 11. The CDR3 runs 16 residues. CDR1 LNHNV and CDR2 YYDKDF come from the germline V gene (reference sequence). CDR3 DNA sequence: TGTGCCACCAGCAGAGATCGAGCGGGGGTGGTAAGCGAGCAGTTCTTC. Encoded protein: CATSRDRAGVVSEQFF.

V is TRBV5-4 and J is TRBJ1-5; D is unclear. V gave up 2 bases and J gave up 9 bases, with 6 bases separating them. The CDR3 is 11 amino acids. CDR1 is SGHNT, CDR2 YYREEE, per germline (reference sequence). The chain's CDR3 is CASSFVAPQHF. The CDR3 nucleotides read TGTGCCAGCAGCTTCGTGGCGCCCCAGCATTTT. Drawing the rest from reference TRBV5-4 and TRBJ1-5, the complete variable domain is ETGVTQSPTHLIKTRGQQVTLRCSSQSGHNTVSWYQQALGQGPQFIFQYYREEENGRGNFPPRFSGLQFPNYSSELNVNALELDDSALYLCASSFVAPQHFGDGTRLSIL.

The chain couples TRBV5-4 to TRBJ1-2; maybe TRBD1 (6 bases). V lost 2 bases and J 2 bases, leaving 13 bases between the germline ends. This CDR3 is built from 15 residues. CDR1 SGHNT and CDR2 YYREEE come from the germline V gene (reference sequence). The CDR3: CASSFPQGRNYGYTF. In DNA, the CDR3 is TGTGCCAGCAGCTTCCCGCAGGGGCGGAACTATGGCTACACCTTC.

The rearrangement links TRBV7-2 to TRBJ2-7, with D unresolved. Trimming removed 2 bases from V and 5 bases from J, with 13 bases in between. The CDR3 is 14 residues long. Germline V lookup: CDR1 SGHTA, CDR2 FQGNSA. CDR3 in DNA: TGTGCCAGCAGCTTAACCCAGGTGCCCCACGAGCAGTACTTC. It codes for CASSLTQVPHEQYF. Drawing the rest from reference TRBV7-2 and TRBJ2-7, the complete variable domain is GAGVSQSPSNKVTEKGKDVELRCDPISGHTALYWYRQSLGQGLEFLIYFQGNSAPDKSGLPSDRFSAERTGGSVSTLTIQRTQQEDSAVYLCASSLTQVPHEQYFGPGTRLTVT.

The CDR3 DNA reads as TGTGCCAGCAGCCCCCGACAGGGTGGAAACACCATATATTTT. It translates to CASSPRQGGNTIYF. The rearrangement uses TRBV14 and TRBJ1-3, with 7 bases fitting TRBD1. The germline CDR1 and CDR2 sequences are SGHDN and FVKESK. The CDR3 covers 14 residues. With V trimmed by 4 bases and J by 3 bases, 3 bases remained unmatched.

The genes are TRBV10-3 and TRBJ2-3; D remains unclear. CDR1 is ENHRY, CDR2 SYGVKD, per germline. The V and J ends lost 6 bases and 7 bases respectively, with 17 bases between them. The CDR3 contains 14 residues. Here the CDR3 reads CAIRESLSSNTQYF. The CDR3 coding sequence is TGTGCCATCAGGGAGAGCCTCTCCTCGAATACGCAGTATTTT.

The chain has TRBV13 and TRBJ2-7; 7 bases fit TRBD2. In germline, CDR1 is PRHDT, CDR2 FYEKMQ (reference sequence). CDR3 length equals 13 residues. The J segment lost 4 bases and the V segment lost 7 bases, leaving 7 bases of the junction unmatched. CDR3 region: CASKRAGVYEQYF. In DNA form, the CDR3 reads TGTGCCAGCAAAAGGGCGGGGGTATACGAGCAGTACTTC.

The chain couples TRBV29-1 to TRBJ1-1; no clear D gene. CDR3 length: 12 residues. The V gene's germline CDR1 is SQVTM and CDR2 ANQGSEA. The V end was cut by 7 bases, the J end by 4 bases, with 13 bases between. The CDR3 is CSGRYLGTEAFF. As DNA, the CDR3 is TGCAGCGGTAGGTATCTAGGCACTGAAGCTTTCTTT.

The chain links TRBV28 to TRBJ1-1; perhaps TRBD1 as D (5 bases). The CDR3 totals 14 residues. Germline V gives CDR1 MDHEN, CDR2 SYDVKM. Trimming shortened V by 6 bases and J by 0 bases, and 11 bases separated the two germline ends. CDR3 sequence (DNA): TGTGCCAGCAGGGCGGGACCCATGAACACTGAAGCTTTCTTT. Amino acids: CASRAGPMNTEAFF. Together with reference TRBV28 and TRBJ1-1, the CDR3 gives the full variable domain: DVKVTQSSRYLVKRTGEKVFLECVQDMDHENMFWYRQDPGLGLRLIYFSYDVKMKEKGDIPEGYSVSREKKERFSLILESASTNQTSMYLCASRAGPMNTEAFFGQGTRLTVV.

The chain has TRBV18 and TRBJ2-5; the match to TRBD2 covers 10 bases. V lost 3 bases and J lost 5; bases outside the gene matches: 6. The CDR3 contains 15 residues. Germline lookup yields CDR1 KGHSH and CDR2 LQKENI. CDR3 sequence: CASSPQRGGLETQYF. CDR3 nucleotides: TGTGCCAGCTCACCGCAGCGGGGGGGCCTGGAGACCCAGTACTTC.

The chain carries TRBV9 and TRBJ2-1; tentatively, D is TRBD2 (5 bases). Germline V gene lookup returns CDR1 SGDLS and CDR2 YYNGEE. The CDR3 runs to 15 residues. V lost 4 bases to trimming and J lost 7 bases, with 18 bases between them. The CDR3, as DNA: TGTGCCAGCAGCCTCCGAGGGATGGGTGAGAATGAGCAGTTCTTC. It specifies CASSLRGMGENEQFF.

V usage is TRBV28 and J usage is TRBJ1-2; D gene unclear. The ends were cut back, 9 bases at V and 1 base at J, with 12 bases in the middle. The CDR3 contains 13 residues. Germline V gene lookup returns CDR1 MDHEN and CDR2 SYDVKM. The CDR3 bases are TGTGCCAGTGGGGAGGCGGGTAACTATGGCTACACCTTC. Its protein product is CASGEAGNYGYTF.

In this sample, this clone turned up once. This rearrangement joins TRBV21-1 to TRBJ1-6; the D call of TRBD1 is as the table states it, not checked on the DNA. TRBV21-1 corresponds to a pseudogene. The CDR3 length is 15 residues. This chain's CDR3 is CASSARQGNNSPLHF. The DNA of the CDR3 is TGTGCCAGCAGCGCCCGACAGGGAAATAATTCACCCCTCCACTTT.

The chain has TRBV12-5 and TRBJ1-5; 7 bases are a match to TRBD1. Germline V gene sequence: CDR1 LGHNT, CDR2 FRNRAP. This CDR3 comprises 15 residues. Trimming took 7 bases from V and 4 from J; bases not matched to a gene: 10. CDR3 sequence reads: CASAQRRTGNQPQHF. In DNA, the CDR3 is TGTGCTAGTGCCCAAAGAAGGACAGGAAATCAGCCCCAGCATTTT.

This clone was seen once. The rearrangement links TRBV19 to TRBJ2-6; D perhaps matches TRBD1 (6 bases). V lost 3 bases and J lost 2, with 14 bases in between. The CDR3 contains 17 residues. CDR1 and CDR2 (germline): LNHDA, SQIVND (reference sequence). The CDR3 reads CASSIQGFSPGANVLTF. As DNA, the CDR3 is TGTGCCAGTAGTATCCAGGGGTTCTCCCCTGGGGCCAACGTCCTGACTTTC.

This rearrangement joins TRBV27 to TRBJ1-1; 7 nucleotides match TRBD1. V trimming: 5 bases; J trimming: 5 bases; junction bases outside the gene matches: 5. This CDR3 is 13 amino acids long. Per the germline V gene, CDR1 is MNHEY and CDR2 is SMNVEV (reference sequence). CDR3 in amino acids: CASSTGQRTEAFF. DNA of the CDR3: TGTGCCAGCAGTACGGGACAGAGGACTGAAGCTTTCTTT.